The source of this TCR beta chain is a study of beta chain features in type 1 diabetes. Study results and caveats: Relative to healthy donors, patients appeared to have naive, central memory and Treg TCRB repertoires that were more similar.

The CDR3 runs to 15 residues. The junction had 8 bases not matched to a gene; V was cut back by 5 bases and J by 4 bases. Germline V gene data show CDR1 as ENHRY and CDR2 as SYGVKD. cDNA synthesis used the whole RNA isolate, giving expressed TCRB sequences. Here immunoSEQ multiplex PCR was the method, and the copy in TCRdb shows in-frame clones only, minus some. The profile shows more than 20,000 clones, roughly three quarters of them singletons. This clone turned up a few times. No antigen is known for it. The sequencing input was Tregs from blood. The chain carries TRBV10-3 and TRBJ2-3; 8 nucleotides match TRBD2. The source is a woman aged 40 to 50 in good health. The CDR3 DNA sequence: TGTGCCATCAGTCAACGGGAGGGGGGGTCAGATACGCAGTATTTT. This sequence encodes CAISQREGGSDTQYF.